This T cell receptor beta chain was identified in a study of cytomegalovirus exposure and HLA in healthy donors. Study details: As released early, the data held about 85 million unique TCRs from HLA-typed donors.

The PCR ran on 60 Vbeta and 13 Jbeta primers. Generated by immunoSEQ multiplex PCR, the TCRdb table keeps only in-frame clones and is missing some. The table includes over 100,000 clones, over 65% detected once. On this clone: What it binds is unknown.

V gave up 8 bases and J gave up 5 bases, with 15 bases separating them. CDR3 length: 13 amino acids. Germline V lookup: CDR1 ENHRY, CDR2 SYGVKD. Whole-study results and caveats: CMV serostatus was the only recorded immune exposure for donors.

Sequences were obtained from PBMCs. The TCR was taken from a female donor in good health and CMV-seronegative. This sequence joins TRBV10-3 and TRBJ2-5; no clear D. The CDR3 DNA follows: TGTGCCATCTGCGACCCTATCGGGGAGACCCAGTACTTC. It specifies CAICDPIGETQYF.